This T cell receptor beta chain was identified in a study of T cell repertoires in aging, cancer and after chemotherapy. Study at large: Six age groups, ranging from 30 or younger to 70 or older, included the donors. Around 8.8 million TCR reads made up the full dataset.

TRB rearrangements spanning V, D and J were amplified using mixed TRB-A/B primers. Via MiXCR, TCRdb re-called the multiplex PCR reads, giving one row per CDR3 protein. The sample has some 7,000 distinct CDR3 sequences; 35% to 50% are singletons. There are a few counts of this clonotype. As yet, its antigen is unknown. Germline V gene sequence: CDR1 DFQATT, CDR2 SNEGSKA (reference sequence). Trimming removed 6 bases from V and 8 bases from J, with 16 bases in between. This CDR3 has 12 amino acids. Study conclusions and caveats: Untreated cancer patients had significantly lower blood TCR diversity than age-matched healthy donors. Rebound thymic output was suggested by rising median generation probability during chemotherapy in each cancer cohort.

Peripheral blood genomic DNA, not sorted cells or RNA, was the template. The receptor was isolated from a human donor in good health. Material: blood. The chain recombines TRBV20-1 with TRBJ1-1; weak D call: TRBD1 (6 bases). CDR3 sequence: CSAPTGTFEAFF. The CDR3 nucleotides read TGCAGTGCGCCTACCGGGACATTCGAAGCTTTCTTT.